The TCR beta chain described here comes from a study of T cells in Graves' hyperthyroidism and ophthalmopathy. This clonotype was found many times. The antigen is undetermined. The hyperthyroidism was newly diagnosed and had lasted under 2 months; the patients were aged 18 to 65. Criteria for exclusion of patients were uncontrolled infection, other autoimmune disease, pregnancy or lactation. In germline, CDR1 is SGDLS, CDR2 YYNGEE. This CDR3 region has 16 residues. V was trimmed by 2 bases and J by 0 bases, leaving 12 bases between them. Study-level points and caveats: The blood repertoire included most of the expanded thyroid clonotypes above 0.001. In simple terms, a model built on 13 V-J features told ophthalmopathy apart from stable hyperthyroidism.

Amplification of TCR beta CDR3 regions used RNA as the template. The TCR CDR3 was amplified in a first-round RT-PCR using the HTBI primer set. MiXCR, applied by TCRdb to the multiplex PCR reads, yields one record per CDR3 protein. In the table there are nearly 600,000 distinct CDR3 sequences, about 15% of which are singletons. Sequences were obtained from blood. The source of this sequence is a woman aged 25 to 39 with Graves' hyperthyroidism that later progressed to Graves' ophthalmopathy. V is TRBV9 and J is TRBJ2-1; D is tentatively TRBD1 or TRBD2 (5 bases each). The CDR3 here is CASSVTGTSSYNEQFF. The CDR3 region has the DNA TGTGCCAGCAGCGTCACCGGGACGAGCTCCTACAATGAGCAGTTCTTC.